The clone carrying this TCR beta chain was recorded many times. Its antigen is undetermined. The sample is drawn from a study of identical twins. Study-wide findings and caveats: In beta out-of-frame sequences, the excess sharing between twins was weaker. Among monozygotic twins, out-of-frame TCR alpha sharing exceeded what models predicted. Alpha sequences out of frame and shared by twins had excess low generation probability.

The germline CDR1 and CDR2 sequences are MGHRA and YSYEKL. The V end lost 0 bases, the J end lost 1 base, and 7 bases lay between the germline ends. The CDR3 sequence is 14 residues long. With template switching, a universal primer site was added, and the cDNA carried unique molecular identifiers. TCRdb fed the 5' RACE reads into MiXCR, producing one record per CDR3 protein. The sample has fewer than 250,000 distinct CDR3 sequences, 6% to 8.5% seen once. These same data were also listed under a study on yellow fever vaccine responses in identical twins.

Sample: CD8+ T cells sorted from blood. The receptor comes from a woman aged 18 to 35 in good health. The V call is TRBV4-1, the J call TRBJ2-7; D perhaps matches TRBD2 (6 bases). The CDR3 DNA reads as TGCGCCAGCAGCCAAGAGCTAGCGTCCTACGAGCAGTACTTC. It codes for CASSQELASYEQYF.